These T cell receptor beta chains were read from a single sample in a study of cytomegalovirus exposure and HLA in healthy donors. Using immunoSEQ multiplex PCR, the repertoire was profiled, and TCRdb retains in-frame clones only, with some absent. The sample includes more than 100,000 clones, 79% of them seen just once. Material for sequencing was PBMCs. The receptors come from a male donor in good health and CMV-seronegative. Both conserved end residues are part of each CDR3. The D gene is left open where the match is weak. A row's size may be missing; if present it is once, few, many or a size class.

>NA|TRBJ2-2|NA|TRBV6-5
CASSSWTPMTGELFF
TGTGCCAGCAGTTCTTGGACACCTATGACCGGGGAGCTGTTTTTT
>NA|TRBJ2-1|NA|TRBV19
CASSNATAMNNEQFF
TGTGCCAGTAGTAATGCGACAGCCATGAACAATGAGCAGTTCTTC
>TRBD1|TRBJ2-2|NA|TRBV18
CASSPWDSKNTGELFF
TGTGCCAGCTCACCATGGGACAGCAAGAACACCGGGGAGCTGTTTTTT
>NA|TRBJ1-4|NA|TRBV19
CASETAQGSRKLFF
TGTGCCAGTGAGACCGCGCAGGGGTCTAGAAAACTGTTTTTT
>NA|TRBJ1-6|NA|TRBV2
CASRYLNPGAPLHF
TGTGCCAGCAGGTACTTAAACCCGGGGGCACCCCTCCACTTT
>TRBD1|TRBJ1-4|once|TRBV18
CASSLTIRDSNEKLFF
TGTGCCAGCTCACTTACCATCCGGGACAGTAATGAAAAACTGTTTTTT
>NA|TRBJ1-2|few|TRBV7-2
CASRGDSDYGYTF
TGTGCCAGCCGCGGAGATAGTGACTATGGCTACACCTTC
>NA|TRBJ1-4|few|TRBV21-1
CASSKGREPGEKLFF
TGTGCCAGCAGCAAAGGACGGGAACCGGGGGAAAAACTGTTTTTT
>NA|TRBJ1-1|NA|TRBV18
CASSPRGVEAFF
TGTGCCAGCTCACCACGGGGGGTGGAGGCTTTCTTT
>NA|TRBJ2-5|NA|TRBV7-9
CASSSADSPAETQYF
TGTGCCAGCAGCTCGGCGGACAGCCCTGCGGAGACCCAGTACTTC
>NA|TRBJ2-7|NA|TRBV7-3
CASSLGRSPYEQYF
TGTGCCAGCAGCTTAGGCAGATCCCCCTACGAGCAGTACTTC
>NA|TRBJ1-5|NA|TRBV6-5
CASSYSAGDDQPQHF
TGTGCCAGCAGTTACTCGGCAGGGGATGATCAGCCCCAGCATTTT
>NA|TRBJ1-1|NA|TRBV19
CASRKHQNTEAFF
TGTGCCAGTAGAAAACACCAGAACACTGAAGCTTTCTTT
>NA|TRBJ2-3|NA|TRBV2
CASTGTTSTDTQYF
TGTGCCAGTACCGGGACAACTAGCACAGATACGCAGTATTTT
>NA|TRBJ1-2|NA|TRBV7-8
CASSLSQGGDYGYTF
TGTGCCAGCAGCTTATCACAGGGTGGGGACTATGGCTACACCTTC